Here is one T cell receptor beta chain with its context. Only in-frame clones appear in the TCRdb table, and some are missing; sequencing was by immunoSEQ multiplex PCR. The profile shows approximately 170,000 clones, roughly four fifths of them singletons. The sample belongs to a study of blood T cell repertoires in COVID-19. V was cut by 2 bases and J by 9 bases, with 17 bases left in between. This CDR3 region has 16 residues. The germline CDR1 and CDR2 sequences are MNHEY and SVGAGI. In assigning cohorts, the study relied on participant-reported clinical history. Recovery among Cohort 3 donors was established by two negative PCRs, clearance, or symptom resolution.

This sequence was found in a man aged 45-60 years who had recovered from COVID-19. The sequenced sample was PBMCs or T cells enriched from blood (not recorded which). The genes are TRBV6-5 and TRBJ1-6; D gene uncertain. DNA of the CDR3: TGTGCCAGCAGTTACGGTGCGCAAACCGGAGGTTCACCCCTCCACTTT. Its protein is CASSYGAQTGGSPLHF.